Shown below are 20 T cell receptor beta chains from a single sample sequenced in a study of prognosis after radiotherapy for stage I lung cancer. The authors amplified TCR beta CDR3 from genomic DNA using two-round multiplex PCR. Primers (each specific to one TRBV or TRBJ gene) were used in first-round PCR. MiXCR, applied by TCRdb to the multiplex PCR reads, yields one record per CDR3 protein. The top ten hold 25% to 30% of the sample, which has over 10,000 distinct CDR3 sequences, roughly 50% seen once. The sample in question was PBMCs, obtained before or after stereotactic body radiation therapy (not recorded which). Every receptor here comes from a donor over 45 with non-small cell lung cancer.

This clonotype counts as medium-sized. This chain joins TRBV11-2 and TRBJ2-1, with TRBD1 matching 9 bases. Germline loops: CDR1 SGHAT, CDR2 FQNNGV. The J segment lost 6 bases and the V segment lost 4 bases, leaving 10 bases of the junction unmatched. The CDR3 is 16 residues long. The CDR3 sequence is CASSSMINRGPNEQFF. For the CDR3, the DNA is TGTGCCAGCAGCTCCATGATAAACAGGGGGCCCAATGAGCAGTTCTTC.

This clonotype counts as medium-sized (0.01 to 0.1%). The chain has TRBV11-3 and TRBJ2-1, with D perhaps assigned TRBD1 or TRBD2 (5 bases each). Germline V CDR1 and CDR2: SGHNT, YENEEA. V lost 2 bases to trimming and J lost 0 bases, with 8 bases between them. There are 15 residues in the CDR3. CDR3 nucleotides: TGTGCCAGCAGCTTATCTGGGGGCTCCTACAATGAGCAGTTCTTC. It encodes CASSLSGGSYNEQFF. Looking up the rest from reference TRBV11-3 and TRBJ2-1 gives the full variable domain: EAGVVQSPRYKIIEKKQPVAFWCNPISGHNTLYWYLQNLGQGPELLIRYENEEAVDDSQLPKDRFSAERLKGVDSTLKIQPAELGDSAVYLCASSLSGGSYNEQFFGPGTRLTVL.

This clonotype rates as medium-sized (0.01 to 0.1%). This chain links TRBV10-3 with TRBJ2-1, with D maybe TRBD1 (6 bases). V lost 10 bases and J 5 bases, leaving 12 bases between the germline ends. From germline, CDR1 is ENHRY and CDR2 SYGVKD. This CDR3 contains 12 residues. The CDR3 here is CASRGQNNEQFF. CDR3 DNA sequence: TGTGCCAGCAGGGGACAAAACAATGAGCAGTTCTTC.

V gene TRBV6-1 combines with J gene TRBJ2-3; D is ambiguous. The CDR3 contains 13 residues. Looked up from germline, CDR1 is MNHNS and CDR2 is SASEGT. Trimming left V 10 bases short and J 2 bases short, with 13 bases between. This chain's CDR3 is CATNKGTTDTQYF. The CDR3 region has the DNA TGTGCCACCAATAAGGGTACCACAGATACGCAGTATTTT.

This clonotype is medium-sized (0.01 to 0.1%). This CDR3 is CASSRDRLYGYTF. The DNA of the CDR3 is TGTGCCAGCAGCCGTGACAGACTCTATGGCTACACCTTC. The rearrangement uses TRBV7-9 and TRBJ1-2; D possibly corresponds to TRBD1 (5 bases). The CDR3 loop spans 13 amino acids. Germline assignment: CDR1 SEHNR and CDR2 FQNEAQ (reference sequence). V lost 5 bases and J lost 4, with 11 bases in between.

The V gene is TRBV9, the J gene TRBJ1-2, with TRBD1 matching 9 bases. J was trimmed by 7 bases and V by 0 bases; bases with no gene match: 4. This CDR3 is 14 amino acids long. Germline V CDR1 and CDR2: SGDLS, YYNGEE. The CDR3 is CASSVEDRGVGYTF. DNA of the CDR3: TGTGCCAGCAGCGTAGAGGACAGGGGTGTTGGCTACACCTTC.

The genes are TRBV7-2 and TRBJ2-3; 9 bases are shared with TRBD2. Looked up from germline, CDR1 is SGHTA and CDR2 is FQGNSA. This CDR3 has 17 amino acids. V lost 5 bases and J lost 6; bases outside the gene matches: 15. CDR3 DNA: TGTGCCAGCAGCCGAGCGGGGGCTAGCGGGGTCAGGGATACGCAGTATTTT. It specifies CASSRAGASGVRDTQYF.

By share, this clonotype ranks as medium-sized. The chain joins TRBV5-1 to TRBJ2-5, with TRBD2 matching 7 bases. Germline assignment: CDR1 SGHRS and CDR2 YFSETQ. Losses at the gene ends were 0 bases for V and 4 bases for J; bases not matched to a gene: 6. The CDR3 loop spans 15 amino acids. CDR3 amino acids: CASSLEASGIETQYF. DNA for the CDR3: TGCGCCAGCAGCTTGGAGGCTAGCGGAATAGAGACCCAGTACTTC.

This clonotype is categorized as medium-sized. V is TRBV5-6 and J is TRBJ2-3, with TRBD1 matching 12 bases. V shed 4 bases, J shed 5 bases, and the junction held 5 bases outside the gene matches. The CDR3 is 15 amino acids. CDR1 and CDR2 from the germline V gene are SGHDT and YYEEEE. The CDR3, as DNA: TGTGCCAGCAGCCCGGGACAGGGGGCAGGAGATACGCAGTATTTT. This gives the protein CASSPGQGAGDTQYF.

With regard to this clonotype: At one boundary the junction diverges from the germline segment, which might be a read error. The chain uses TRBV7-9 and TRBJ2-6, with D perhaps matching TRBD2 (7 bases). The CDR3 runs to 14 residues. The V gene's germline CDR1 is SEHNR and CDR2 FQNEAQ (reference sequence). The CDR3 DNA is TGTGCCAGCAGCGGCGTGGGGGGGGCCGACGTCCTGACTTTC. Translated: CASSGVGGADVLTF. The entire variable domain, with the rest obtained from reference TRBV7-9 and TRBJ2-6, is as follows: DTGVSQNPRHKITKRGQNVTFRCDPISEHNRLYWYRQTLGQGPEFLTYFQNEAQLEKSRLLSDRFSAERPKGSFSTLEIQRTEQGDSAMYLCASSGVGGADVLTFGAGSRLTVL.

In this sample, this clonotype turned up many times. The CDR3 sequence: CASKRATSGNTIYF. CDR3 coding DNA: TGTGCCAGCAAGCGGGCCACCTCTGGAAACACCATATATTTT. The gene calls are TRBV6-1 and TRBJ1-3; D not certain. V was pared by 7 bases and J by 0 bases, with 10 bases between. There are 14 residues in the CDR3. Germline-derived CDR1 and CDR2 are MNHNS and SASEGT.

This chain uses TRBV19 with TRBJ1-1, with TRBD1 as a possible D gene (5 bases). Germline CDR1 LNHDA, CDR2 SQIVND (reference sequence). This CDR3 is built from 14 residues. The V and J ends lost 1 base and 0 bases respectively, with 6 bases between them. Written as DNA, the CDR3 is TGTGCCAGTAGTATAGGGGGCGTGAACACTGAAGCTTTCTTT. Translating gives CASSIGGVNTEAFF.

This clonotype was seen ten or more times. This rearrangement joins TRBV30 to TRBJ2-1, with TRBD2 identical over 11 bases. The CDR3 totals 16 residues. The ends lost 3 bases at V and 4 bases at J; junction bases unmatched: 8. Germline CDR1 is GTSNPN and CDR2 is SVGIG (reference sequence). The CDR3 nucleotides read TGTGCCTGGAGCCTACTAGCGGGAGTGGAGTACAATGAGCAGTTCTTC. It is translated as CAWSLLAGVEYNEQFF. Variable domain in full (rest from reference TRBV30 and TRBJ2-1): SQTIHQWPATLVQPVGSPLSLECTVEGTSNPNLYWYRQAAGRGLQLLFYSVGIGQISSEVPQNLSASRPQDRQFILSSKKLLLSDSGFYLCAWSLLAGVEYNEQFFGPGTRLTVL.

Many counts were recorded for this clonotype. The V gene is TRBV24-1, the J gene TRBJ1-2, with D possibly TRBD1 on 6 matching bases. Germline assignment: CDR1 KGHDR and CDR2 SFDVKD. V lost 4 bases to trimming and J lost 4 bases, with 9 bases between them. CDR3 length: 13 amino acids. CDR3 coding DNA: TGTGCCACCAGTGACAGGGGAGGCTATGGCTACACCTTC. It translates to CATSDRGGYGYTF.

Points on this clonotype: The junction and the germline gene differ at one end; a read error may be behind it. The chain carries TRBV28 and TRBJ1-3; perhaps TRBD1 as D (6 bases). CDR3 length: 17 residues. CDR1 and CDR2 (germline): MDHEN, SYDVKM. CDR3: CASSFHFRIQGGNTIYF. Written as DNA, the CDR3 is TGTGCTAGCAGTTTCCACTTCAGGATACAGGGTGGAAACACCATATATTTT.

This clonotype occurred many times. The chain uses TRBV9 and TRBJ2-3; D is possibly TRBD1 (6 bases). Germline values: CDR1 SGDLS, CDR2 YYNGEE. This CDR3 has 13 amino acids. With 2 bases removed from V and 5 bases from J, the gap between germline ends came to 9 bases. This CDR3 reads CASSVPGVDTQYF. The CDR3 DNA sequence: TGTGCCAGCAGCGTCCCAGGGGTAGATACGCAGTATTTT.

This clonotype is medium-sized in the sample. CDR3 coding DNA: TGCAGTGCTGCCGCTAGCGACTCCTACAATGAGCAGTTCTTC. Its protein is CSAAASDSYNEQFF. V usage is TRBV20-1 and J usage is TRBJ2-1; weak D call: TRBD2 (6 bases). Germline CDR1 reads DFQATT; CDR2 reads SNEGSKA (reference sequence). The CDR3 is 14 amino acids. The V and J ends lost 5 bases and 0 bases respectively, with 11 bases between them.

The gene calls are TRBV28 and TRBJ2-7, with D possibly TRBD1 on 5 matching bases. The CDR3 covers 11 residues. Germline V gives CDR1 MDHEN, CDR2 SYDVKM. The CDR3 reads CGSLSGNEQYF. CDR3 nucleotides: TGTGGCAGTTTATCAGGGAACGAGCAGTACTTC. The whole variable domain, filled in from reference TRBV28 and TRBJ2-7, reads DVKVTQSSRYLVKRTGEKVFLECVQDMDHENMFWYRQDPGLGLRLIYFSYDVKMKEKGDIPEGYSVSREKKERFSLILESASTNQTSMYLCGSLSGNEQYFGPGTRLTVT.

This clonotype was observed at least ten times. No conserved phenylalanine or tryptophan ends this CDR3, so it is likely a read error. The CDR3 sequence: CASSIDSGGTNYGYTS. The CDR3 DNA sequence: TGTGCCAGTAGTATAGACTCAGGTGGGACTAACTATGGCTACACCTCC. The chain has TRBV19 and TRBJ1-2; the D is unclear. The CDR3 covers 16 residues. CDR1 LNHDA and CDR2 SQIVND come from the germline V gene (reference sequence). V was cut by 0 bases and J by 0 bases, with 11 bases left in between.

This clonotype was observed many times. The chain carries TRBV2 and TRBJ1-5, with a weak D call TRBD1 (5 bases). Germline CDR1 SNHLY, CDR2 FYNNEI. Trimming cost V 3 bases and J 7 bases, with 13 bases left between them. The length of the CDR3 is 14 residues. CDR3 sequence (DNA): TGTGCCAGCAGTGATACGTACCGGGACCAGCCCCAGCATTTT. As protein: CASSDTYRDQPQHF.